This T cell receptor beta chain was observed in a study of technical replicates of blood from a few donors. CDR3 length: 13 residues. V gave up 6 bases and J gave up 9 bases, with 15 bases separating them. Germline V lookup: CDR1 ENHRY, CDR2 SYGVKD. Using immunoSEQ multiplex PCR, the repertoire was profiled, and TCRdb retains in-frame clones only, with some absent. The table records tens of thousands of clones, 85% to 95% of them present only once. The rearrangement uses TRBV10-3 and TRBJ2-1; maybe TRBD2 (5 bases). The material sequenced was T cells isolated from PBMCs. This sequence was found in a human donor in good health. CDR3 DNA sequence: TGTGCCATCAGGGGTGGGTTGGGGAGTGAGCAGTTCTTC. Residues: CAIRGGLGSEQFF.